One sample yielded the 22 T cell receptor beta chains listed below, sequenced in a study of cytomegalovirus exposure and HLA in healthy donors. Using immunoSEQ multiplex PCR, the repertoire was profiled, and TCRdb retains in-frame clones only, with some absent. The sample has roughly 120,000 clones; about 93% are singletons. The sample consisted of PBMCs. These receptors originate from a woman aged 18-29 years in good health and CMV-seronegative.

The CDR3 loop reads CATSRTGVDGYTF. CDR3 in DNA: TGTGCCACCAGCAGAACAGGGGTCGATGGCTACACCTTC. V usage is TRBV15 and J usage is TRBJ1-2, with TRBD1 matching 7 bases. The ends lost 2 bases at V and 6 bases at J; junction bases unmatched: 3. The germline gives CDR1 LNHNV, CDR2 YYDKDF (reference sequence). CDR3 length equals 13 residues.

The chain carries TRBV7-9 and TRBJ1-3; D gene uncertain. Germline-derived CDR1 and CDR2 are SEHNR and FQNEAQ (reference sequence). The CDR3 contains 11 residues. Trimming stripped 8 bases from V and 5 bases from J, with 7 bases between. CDR3: CASGTRNTIYF. The CDR3, as DNA: TGTGCCAGCGGTACAAGAAACACCATATATTTT.

The gene calls are TRBV5-6 and TRBJ2-2; D possibly corresponds to TRBD2 (5 bases). This CDR3 spans 14 amino acids. Trimming left V 0 bases short and J 6 bases short, with 9 bases between. Germline assignment: CDR1 SGHDT and CDR2 YYEEEE. The CDR3 DNA follows: TGTGCCAGCAGCTTGGGGCTAGCCCCCGGGGAGCTGTTTTTT. Translated: CASSLGLAPGELFF.

A single count supports this clone. The chain recombines TRBV18 with TRBJ1-2, with D tentatively TRBD1 (6 bases). Germline V lookup: CDR1 KGHSH, CDR2 LQKENI. This CDR3 spans 15 amino acids. Trimming cost V 4 bases and J 3 bases, with 15 bases left between them. For the CDR3, the DNA is TGTGCCAGCTCACTCGGGGCAGGGGATTACTATGGCTACACCTTC. This encodes CASSLGAGDYYGYTF.

V and J are TRBV5-6 and TRBJ1-2; no clear D. The V end lost 4 bases, the J end lost 10 bases, and 14 bases lay between the germline ends. The CDR3 has 12 amino acids. CDR1 and CDR2 (germline): SGHDT, YYEEEE. Here the CDR3 reads CASSHLSSVYTF. Here the CDR3 DNA reads TGTGCCAGCAGCCATTTATCCAGCGTCTACACCTTC. Full variable domain (outside the CDR3, taken from reference TRBV5-6 and TRBJ1-2): DAGVTQSPTHLIKTRGQQVTLRCSPKSGHDTVSWYQQALGQGPQFIFQYYEEEERQRGNFPDRFSGHQFPNYSSELNVNALLLGDSALYLCASSHLSSVYTFGSGTRLTVV.

The chain joins TRBV29-1 to TRBJ2-2, with 7 bases that match TRBD2. The V gene end was trimmed by 3 bases and the J gene end by 6 bases; junction bases not matched to a gene: 7. Germline CDR1 is SQVTM and CDR2 is ANQGSEA. The CDR3 contains 14 residues. CDR3 in DNA: TGCAGCGTTGACGGAGCGGGGCTGCCCGGGGAGCTGTTTTTT. It encodes CSVDGAGLPGELFF.

The V gene is TRBV15, the J gene TRBJ2-1, with TRBD2 matching over 8 bases. Germline CDR1 is LNHNV and CDR2 is YYDKDF (reference sequence). The J segment lost 0 bases and the V segment lost 3 bases, leaving 7 bases of the junction unmatched. The CDR3 totals 17 residues. This chain's CDR3 is CATSRALTSVSYNEQFF. CDR3 bases: TGTGCCACCAGCAGGGCTCTGACTAGCGTCTCCTACAATGAGCAGTTCTTC.

The chain joins TRBV2 to TRBJ2-3; TRBD1 aligns across 11 bases. The CDR3 is 14 residues long. Germline V gene lookup returns CDR1 SNHLY and CDR2 FYNNEI. Trimming took 7 bases from V and 4 from J; bases not matched to a gene: 4. CDR3 amino acids: CASIRDRGADTQYF. CDR3 bases: TGTGCCAGCATCCGGGACAGGGGGGCAGATACGCAGTATTTT.

The chain joins TRBV2 to TRBJ2-1; 9 nucleotides align to TRBD2. CDR3 length: 17 amino acids. Germline CDR1 reads SNHLY; CDR2 reads FYNNEI. V shed 5 bases, J shed 2 bases, and the junction held 10 bases outside the gene matches. In DNA form, the CDR3 reads TGTGCCAGCAGTACCCTTCCTCCTAGCGGGACCTACAATGAGCAGTTCTTC. Its translation: CASSTLPPSGTYNEQFF.

The chain uses TRBV28 and TRBJ2-5; 7 nucleotides agree with TRBD1. The germline V gene encodes CDR1 MDHEN and CDR2 SYDVKM. The CDR3 is made up of 13 amino acids. V shed 3 bases, J shed 7 bases, and the junction held 5 bases outside the gene matches. The CDR3 sequence: CASSLGDRVTQYF. CDR3 DNA: TGTGCCAGCAGTTTGGGAGACAGGGTGACCCAGTACTTC. The full variable domain, with the rest looked up from reference TRBV28 and TRBJ2-5, is DVKVTQSSRYLVKRTGEKVFLECVQDMDHENMFWYRQDPGLGLRLIYFSYDVKMKEKGDIPEGYSVSREKKERFSLILESASTNQTSMYLCASSLGDRVTQYFGPGTRLLVL.

This clone was recorded once. The chain is built from TRBV6-5 and TRBJ2-7; D uncertain. The CDR3 has 15 amino acids. From germline, CDR1 is MNHEY and CDR2 SVGAGI. Trimming stripped 0 bases from V and 4 bases from J, with 13 bases between. For the CDR3, the DNA is TGTGCCAGCAGTTACTCGTTCGTAAGCCCATACGAGCAGTACTTC. This translates into CASSYSFVSPYEQYF.

J is TRBJ2-6 and V is TRBV7-2, with TRBD1 identical over 8 bases. The germline gives CDR1 SGHTA, CDR2 FQGNSA. This CDR3 spans 15 amino acids. V shed 1 base and J 8 bases; nucleotides not matched to a gene: 4. The CDR3 DNA reads as TGTGCCAGCAGCTTAGGCCGGACAGGGTCCAACGTCCTGACTTTC. Protein sequence: CASSLGRTGSNVLTF.

This chain links TRBV28 with TRBJ1-2, with 8 bases lining up with TRBD1. The CDR3 consists of 13 residues. After removal of 3 bases from V and 5 bases from J, the junction contained 2 bases not matched to a gene. The germline V gene has CDR1 MDHEN and CDR2 SYDVKM. This CDR3 reads CASSLDRAYGYTF. The DNA of the CDR3 is TGTGCCAGCAGTTTGGACAGGGCTTATGGCTACACCTTC.

The sample holds a few counts of this clone. This chain links TRBV2 with TRBJ1-6; 9 nucleotides agree with TRBD1. Losses at the gene ends were 6 bases for V and 8 bases for J; bases not matched to a gene: 8. Germline CDR1 is SNHLY and CDR2 is FYNNEI. The CDR3 runs 15 residues. The CDR3 nucleotides read TGTGCCAGCAGGCTACAGGGGGCAGAGTATTCACCCCTCCACTTT. This translates into CASRLQGAEYSPLHF.

The rearrangement links TRBV14 to TRBJ2-3; 8 nucleotides line up with TRBD2. J gave up 7 bases and V 6 bases, and 9 bases lay outside the gene matches. The germline gives CDR1 SGHDN, CDR2 FVKESK. The CDR3 sequence is 14 residues long. Here the CDR3 DNA reads TGTGCCAGCAGTATAGCGGGGAAACTGTATACGCAGTATTTT. Protein product: CASSIAGKLYTQYF.

The rearrangement uses TRBV5-1 and TRBJ2-7; 9 nucleotides line up with TRBD2. J lost 1 base, V lost 4 bases, and 3 bases had no gene match. This CDR3 has 14 residues. Germline CDR1 and CDR2: SGHRS and YFSETQ. CDR3 in DNA: TGCGCCAGCAGCAATAGCGGGGGTTCCTACGAGCAGTACTTC. Protein product: CASSNSGGSYEQYF. Supplemented by reference TRBV5-1 and TRBJ2-7, the full variable domain reads KAGVTQTPRYLIKTRGQQVTLSCSPISGHRSVSWYQQTPGQGLQFLFEYFSETQRNKGNFPGRFSGRQFSNSRSEMNVSTLELGDSALYLCASSNSGGSYEQYFGPGTRLTVT.

This sequence joins TRBV18 and TRBJ1-1; TRBD1 matches 11 bases. Per the germline V gene, CDR1 is KGHSH and CDR2 is LQKENI. The CDR3 has 17 amino acids. V dropped 4 bases and J dropped 5; count of bases not matched to a gene: 12. DNA for the CDR3: TGTGCCAGCTCACTTGGACAGGGGGCTTACGTAGGGACTGAAGCTTTCTTT. The encoded protein is CASSLGQGAYVGTEAFF.

The V call is TRBV6-1, the J call TRBJ2-7, with TRBD1 identical over 9 bases. V lost 6 bases, J lost 0 bases, and 6 bases stayed unmatched. This CDR3 comprises 15 residues. Germline CDR1 is MNHNS and CDR2 is SASEGT. CDR3 sequence (DNA): TGTGCCAGCAGCCGAGCGGGACAGGGCTCCTACGAGCAGTACTTC. Translation: CASSRAGQGSYEQYF.

The chain joins TRBV10-3 to TRBJ1-2; D might be TRBD1 (6 bases). The CDR3 consists of 13 residues. Trimming pared 3 bases from V and 8 bases from J, leaving 13 bases between. CDR1 and CDR2 from the germline V gene are ENHRY and SYGVKD. The CDR3 coding sequence is TGTGCCATCAGTGAAGGGGGATTCGGAGGCTACACCTTC. Translating it yields CAISEGGFGGYTF.

The chain is built from TRBV29-1 and TRBJ1-3; D is undetermined. The CDR3 covers 12 residues. V lost 3 bases and J lost 2, with 5 bases in between. From germline, CDR1 is SQVTM and CDR2 ANQGSEA. The CDR3 nucleotides are TGCAGCGTTGAGGAGCCTGGAAACACCATATATTTT. Residues: CSVEEPGNTIYF. Using reference TRBV29-1 and TRBJ1-3 for the parts outside the CDR3, the full variable domain is SAVISQKPSRDICQRGTSLTIQCQVDSQVTMMFWYRQQPGQSLTLIATANQGSEATYESGFVIDKFPISRPNLTFSTLTVSNMSPEDSSIYLCSVEEPGNTIYFGEGSWLTVV.

V and J are TRBV2 and TRBJ2-1; 8 bases match TRBD1. After removal of 1 base from V and 7 bases from J, the junction contained 9 bases not matched to a gene. The CDR3 runs 16 residues. CDR1 and CDR2 from the germline V gene are SNHLY and FYNNEI. The CDR3 coding sequence is TGTGCCAGCAGTGAAGAAATAGGACAGGGCCGGAATGAGCAGTTCTTC. Translating it yields CASSEEIGQGRNEQFF. The full variable domain, in which reference TRBV2 and TRBJ2-1 provide the parts outside the CDR3, is EPEVTQTPSHQVTQMGQEVILRCVPISNHLYFYWYRQILGQKVEFLVSFYNNEISEKSEIFDDQFSVERPDGSNFTLKIRSTKLEDSAMYFCASSEEIGQGRNEQFFGPGTRLTVL.

This chain connects TRBV19 to TRBJ1-1, with a tentative D call TRBD1 (5 bases). The V end was cut by 1 base, the J end by 0 bases, with 9 bases between. Germline assignment: CDR1 LNHDA and CDR2 SQIVND (reference sequence). This CDR3 comprises 15 residues. In nucleotides, the CDR3 is TGTGCCAGTAGTATAGGCCAGGGCATGAACACTGAAGCTTTCTTT. This sequence encodes CASSIGQGMNTEAFF.